This T cell receptor (beta chain) was documented in a study of blood T cells in healthy people across ages. General study findings and limits: Both naive CD4+ cell counts and diversity were greater in long-lived donors than in aged donors. Naive and antigen-experienced cells were not separated, limiting conclusive comparison.

As concerns this clonotype: Its antigen is not identified. One end of the junction is discordant with germline, which a read error may explain.

The use of a sample-barcoded 5' primer and a J-beta primer mix characterized a second PCR of roughly 6 to 11 cycles. TCRdb re-called the 5' RACE reads through MiXCR, storing one row per CDR3 protein. The sample carries 2 million or so distinct CDR3 sequences, around 50% recorded once. CDR1 is SGHRS and CDR2 is YFSETQ in the germline V gene. The CDR3 sequence is 15 residues long. The sample providers were healthy Caucasian people from Russia, aged about 6 to 95. The chain is built from TRBV5-1 and TRBJ2-5; 7 bases fit TRBD1. The origin of this receptor is a woman in her 40s in good health. The source material was blood. The CDR3 here is CAGSFLQGSQETQYF. As DNA, the CDR3 is TGCGCCGGCAGCTTCCTACAGGGGAGTCAAGAGACCCAGTACTTC.